The next 25 T cell receptor beta chains were all read from a single sample in a study of blood T cell repertoires in COVID-19 (dated by TCRdb to the early 2020s). Library preparation used the immunoSEQ multiplex PCR assay. TCRdb mirrors the immuneACCESS table, restricted to in-frame sequences. Some clones are absent from its copies; in checked studies, under half trace to an unresolved V gene, and the reason for the others is unknown. In all, the sample holds more than 110,000 clones, and about 86% of those were seen once. More than 7% of the sample lies in the top ten. Sequences were obtained from peripheral blood. These receptors came from a human donor in a cohort sampled during active COVID-19.

The chain links TRBV9 to TRBJ2-3, with 10 nucleotides matching TRBD2. Germline V lookup: CDR1 SGDLS, CDR2 YYNGEE. CDR3 length: 16 residues. The J segment lost 6 bases and the V segment lost 4 bases, leaving 11 bases of the junction unmatched. DNA of the CDR3: TGTGCCAGCAGCCCCCAACTAGCGGGGAATCGGGATACGCAGTATTTT. The encoded protein is CASSPQLAGNRDTQYF.

Only one count was recorded for this clone. This rearrangement joins TRBV6-5 to TRBJ2-5, with D perhaps TRBD2 (5 bases). Germline assignment: CDR1 MNHEY and CDR2 SVGAGI. The CDR3 is 14 amino acids. V lost 7 bases, J lost 2 bases, and 14 bases lay in between. CDR3 coding DNA: TGTGCCAGCACCACACCGGGATCTCAAGAGACCCAGTACTTC. Its translation: CASTTPGSQETQYF.

The CDR3 DNA sequence: TGTGCCGGGGGACAGTCGAACACTGAAGCTTTCTTT. This encodes CAGGQSNTEAFF. This chain connects TRBV7-2 to TRBJ1-1; 7 nucleotides line up with TRBD1. The CDR3 runs to 12 residues. Trimming cost V 11 bases and J 1 base; bases outside gene matches: 4. CDR1 SGHTA and CDR2 FQGNSA come from the germline V gene. The full variable domain, completed using reference TRBV7-2 and TRBJ1-1, is GAGVSQSPSNKVTEKGKDVELRCDPISGHTALYWYRQSLGQGLEFLIYFQGNSAPDKSGLPSDRFSAERTGGSVSTLTIQRTQQEDSAVYLCAGGQSNTEAFFGQGTRLTVV.

This chain joins TRBV18 and TRBJ2-7, with 8 nucleotides matching TRBD2. V gave up 0 bases and J gave up 2 bases; unmatched junction bases: 3. There are 15 residues in the CDR3. Looked up from germline, CDR1 is KGHSH and CDR2 is LQKENI. The CDR3 loop reads CASSPPSRGAYEQYF. As DNA, the CDR3 is TGTGCCAGCTCACCACCGTCGCGGGGGGCCTACGAGCAGTACTTC.

The chain joins TRBV6-1 to TRBJ2-7, with TRBD1 identical over 7 bases. Trimming at V came to 3 bases and at J to 2 bases, leaving 16 bases not matched to a gene. The germline gives CDR1 MNHNS, CDR2 SASEGT. This CDR3 comprises 18 residues. The CDR3 DNA reads TGTGCCAGCAGTGAGACGGTCTATACCCGGGACAGACCCTACGAGCAGTACTTC. It translates to CASSETVYTRDRPYEQYF.

J is TRBJ2-7 and V is TRBV14, with D unclear. CDR3 size: 15 residues. Germline values: CDR1 SGHDN, CDR2 FVKESK. V lost 1 base and J 3 bases, leaving 13 bases between the germline ends. The DNA of the CDR3 is TGTGCCAGCAGCCAAGCGGGTTCTAATCGCTACGAGCAGTACTTC. Amino acids: CASSQAGSNRYEQYF.

This rearrangement joins TRBV6-4 to TRBJ2-3, with 10 bases that match TRBD2. Germline loops: CDR1 MRHNA, CDR2 SNTAGT. The CDR3 covers 15 residues. Losses at the gene ends were 5 bases for V and 1 base for J; bases not matched to a gene: 3. As DNA, the CDR3 is TGTGCCAGCAGTCCTAGCGGGGGAGGCACAGATACGCAGTATTTT. This encodes CASSPSGGGTDTQYF.

The rearrangement uses TRBV2 and TRBJ2-3; 14 bases map to TRBD2. The length of the CDR3 is 16 residues. The trim removed 6 bases at V and 4 bases at J, leaving 6 bases unmatched. Germline-derived CDR1 and CDR2 are SNHLY and FYNNEI. CDR3 in DNA: TGTGCCAGCAGCCGGACTAGCGGGGGGAGGTCAGATACGCAGTATTTT. As protein: CASSRTSGGRSDTQYF.

The chain employs TRBV10-3 and TRBJ2-3; 9 positions agree with TRBD2. The germline gives CDR1 ENHRY, CDR2 SYGVKD. V lost 4 bases to trimming and J lost 2 bases; unmatched junction nucleotides: 13. The CDR3 extends over 18 amino acids. CDR3 nucleotide sequence: TGTGCCATCAGTGGCCGGGACGAAGCGGGGGGCGCCACAGATACGCAGTATTTT. Amino acids: CAISGRDEAGGATDTQYF.

The chain couples TRBV6-5 to TRBJ1-6, with 8 bases fitting TRBD1. V shed 4 bases and J 10 bases; nucleotides not matched to a gene: 9. Germline V gene data show CDR1 as MNHEY and CDR2 as SVGAGI. The CDR3 totals 15 residues. CDR3 nucleotides: TGTGCCAGCAGTTCCGGACAGGGACGGGGATCACCCCTCCACTTT. It translates to CASSSGQGRGSPLHF.

V is TRBV6-4 and J is TRBJ1-6, with a weak D call TRBD1 (6 bases). Trimming pared 3 bases from V and 3 bases from J, leaving 9 bases between. The CDR3 length is 15 residues. Germline lookup yields CDR1 MRHNA and CDR2 SNTAGT. CDR3 sequence (DNA): TGTGCCAGCAGTGAAGGGGGTAACTATAATTCACCCCTCCACTTT. Translation: CASSEGGNYNSPLHF.

The rearrangement uses TRBV10-3 and TRBJ1-2, with D possibly being TRBD1 (6 bases). The germline V and J ends were trimmed by 6 bases and 3 bases, with 17 bases remaining between them. Per the germline V gene, CDR1 is ENHRY and CDR2 is SYGVKD. This CDR3 comprises 15 residues. The CDR3 here is CAIRTTGRNDYGYTF. CDR3 coding DNA: TGTGCCATCAGGACTACAGGGCGTAACGACTATGGCTACACCTTC.

The count of this clone is one. This chain connects TRBV24-1 to TRBJ2-4; 11 bases match TRBD1. This CDR3 region has 17 residues. From germline, CDR1 is KGHDR and CDR2 SFDVKD. V dropped 4 bases and J dropped 0; count of bases not matched to a gene: 4. Here the CDR3 reads CATSERTGGIAKNIQYF. As DNA, the CDR3 is TGTGCCACCAGTGAGCGGACAGGGGGCATAGCCAAAAACATTCAGTACTTC.

The chain is built from TRBV15 and TRBJ1-6; no clear D gene. Trimming left V 0 bases short and J 7 bases short, with 13 bases between. Germline CDR1 is LNHNV and CDR2 is YYDKDF (reference sequence). The CDR3 has 16 amino acids. The CDR3 region has the DNA TGTGCCACCAGCAGAGACCACCCGGAGCTAAATTCACCCCTCCACTTT. Its translation is CATSRDHPELNSPLHF.

The gene calls are TRBV6-1 and TRBJ1-3; D gene unclear. V lost 2 bases, J lost 4 bases, and 9 bases lay in between. The germline V gene has CDR1 MNHNS and CDR2 SASEGT. The CDR3 has 14 residues. DNA for the CDR3: TGTGCCAGCAGTGAAAGGAGTCCCGGAAACACCATATATTTT. Its protein is CASSERSPGNTIYF.

The rearrangement uses TRBV7-9 and TRBJ2-4; TRBD2 is a possible D gene (5 bases). The V and J ends lost 6 bases and 3 bases respectively, with 15 bases between them. This CDR3 contains 15 residues. In germline, CDR1 is SEHNR, CDR2 FQNEAQ (reference sequence). CDR3 sequence (DNA): TGTGCCAGCAGTTCCTCCGGGGTTCTCAAAAACATTCAGTACTTC. It yields the protein CASSSSGVLKNIQYF.

J is TRBJ1-2 and V is TRBV5-1, with D uncertain. The CDR3 is made up of 14 amino acids. Trimming removed 0 bases from V and 8 bases from J, with 14 bases in between. Germline lookup yields CDR1 SGHRS and CDR2 YFSETQ. CDR3 amino acids: CASSLVGGDEGYTF. In DNA, the CDR3 is TGCGCCAGCAGCTTGGTCGGCGGAGATGAAGGCTACACCTTC. Looking up the rest from reference TRBV5-1 and TRBJ1-2 gives the full variable domain: KAGVTQTPRYLIKTRGQQVTLSCSPISGHRSVSWYQQTPGQGLQFLFEYFSETQRNKGNFPGRFSGRQFSNSRSEMNVSTLELGDSALYLCASSLVGGDEGYTFGSGTRLTVV.

The chain uses TRBV6-5 and TRBJ2-7, with 9 bases matching TRBD1. Germline CDR1 and CDR2: MNHEY and SVGAGI. The CDR3 is made up of 14 amino acids. V lost 7 bases, J lost 2 bases, and 6 bases stayed unmatched. CDR3 sequence reads: CASIETGGPYEQYF. CDR3 DNA: TGTGCCAGCATCGAGACAGGGGGACCCTACGAGCAGTACTTC.

The chain carries TRBV27 and TRBJ2-7, with 8 bases identical to TRBD1. The germline V gene has CDR1 MNHEY and CDR2 SMNVEV (reference sequence). V lost 6 bases to trimming and J lost 10 bases; unmatched junction nucleotides: 14. CDR3 length: 14 amino acids. DNA of the CDR3: TGTGCCAGCAGCGCGTGGGACAGGCCAACAGTACAGTACTTC. Its translation: CASSAWDRPTVQYF.

The chain joins TRBV5-1 to TRBJ1-6; 7 positions match TRBD1. CDR3 length: 15 amino acids. Trimming took 3 bases from V and 8 from J; bases not matched to a gene: 8. Looked up from germline, CDR1 is SGHRS and CDR2 is YFSETQ. The CDR3 loop reads CASSWGTVRDSPLHF. CDR3 nucleotide sequence: TGCGCCAGCAGCTGGGGGACAGTAAGGGATTCACCCCTCCACTTT. The complete variable domain, with remaining parts taken from reference TRBV5-1 and TRBJ1-6, reads KAGVTQTPRYLIKTRGQQVTLSCSPISGHRSVSWYQQTPGQGLQFLFEYFSETQRNKGNFPGRFSGRQFSNSRSEMNVSTLELGDSALYLCASSWGTVRDSPLHFGNGTRLTVT.

The chain's CDR3 is CASAWTGTYEQYF. The CDR3 DNA reads as TGTGCCAGCGCTTGGACAGGCACCTACGAGCAGTACTTC. The gene calls are TRBV2 and TRBJ2-7, with 7 bases fitting TRBD1. Losses at the gene ends were 8 bases for V and 2 bases for J; bases not matched to a gene: 6. This CDR3 has 13 amino acids. Germline assignment: CDR1 SNHLY and CDR2 FYNNEI.

CDR3 in DNA: TGTGCCAGCAGCACTACCGTTGGGTCACCCCTCCACTTT. Translation gives CASSTTVGSPLHF. This rearrangement joins TRBV6-5 to TRBJ1-6, with no clear D. Germline CDR1 MNHEY, CDR2 SVGAGI. V lost 6 bases to trimming and J lost 10 bases, with 13 bases between them. This CDR3 spans 13 amino acids.

This clone came up once. The chain employs TRBV6-1 and TRBJ1-5; D ambiguous. The germline V and J ends were trimmed by 1 base and 0 bases, with 10 bases remaining between them. The CDR3 totals 16 residues. Germline CDR1 MNHNS, CDR2 SASEGT. CDR3 residues: CASSEGRRGSNQPQHF. CDR3 nucleotides: TGTGCCAGCAGTGAAGGTCGTCGGGGTAGCAATCAGCCCCAGCATTTT.

The rearrangement links TRBV18 to TRBJ1-5; D may be TRBD1 (5 bases). Trimming cost V 3 bases and J 1 base, with 10 bases left between them. The germline CDR1 and CDR2 sequences are KGHSH and LQKENI. The CDR3 has 15 residues. CDR3 protein: CASSPSGVSNQPQHF. As DNA, the CDR3 is TGTGCCAGCTCACCCTCGGGGGTGAGCAATCAGCCCCAGCATTTT. Based on the CDR3 plus reference TRBV18 and TRBJ1-5, the full variable domain is NAGVMQNPRHLVRRRGQEARLRCSPMKGHSHVYWYRQLPEEGLKFMVYLQKENIIDESGMPKERFSAEFPKEGPSILRIQQVVRGDSAAYFCASSPSGVSNQPQHFGDGTRLSIL.

V is TRBV5-1 and J is TRBJ2-5, with D possibly matching TRBD1 (5 bases). V lost 5 bases and J 5 bases, leaving 10 bases between the germline ends. CDR1 and CDR2 (germline): SGHRS, YFSETQ. CDR3 length: 12 residues. CDR3 loop: CASRRGSETQYF. In DNA form, the CDR3 reads TGCGCCAGCAGAAGGGGATCGGAGACCCAGTACTTC.